The 26 T cell receptor beta chains reported below all come from one sample, sequenced in a study of blood T cell repertoires in COVID-19. Assay: immunoSEQ multiplex PCR; the TCRdb copy retains only in-frame clones and omits some. The table lists more than 350,000 clones, roughly 86% of them singletons. Specimen: peripheral blood. These TCRs come from a young woman with COVID-19, enrolled during active disease.

This clone was seen a few times. The rearrangement links TRBV4-1 to TRBJ2-2, with 8 positions matching TRBD1. This CDR3 region has 15 residues. The germline CDR1 and CDR2 sequences are MGHRA and YSYEKL. V shed 3 bases and J 8 bases; nucleotides not matched to a gene: 8. The chain's CDR3 is CASSHHRTGRGELFF. The DNA for the CDR3 is TGCGCCAGCAGCCACCACAGGACAGGGAGAGGGGAGCTGTTTTTT.

The chain couples TRBV28 to TRBJ2-7; the D gene is possibly TRBD2 (5 bases). V shed 2 bases and J shed 4 bases, with 12 bases lying between them. The CDR3 has 14 residues. CDR1 and CDR2 (germline): MDHEN, SYDVKM. CDR3 in amino acids: CASSLNRPGYEQYF. The CDR3 DNA reads TGTGCCAGCAGTTTAAATCGGCCGGGATACGAGCAGTACTTC.

The chain couples TRBV9 to TRBJ1-3, with TRBD1 identical over 7 bases. The CDR3 sequence is 14 residues long. With 4 bases clipped from V and 3 bases from J, the junction kept 4 bases outside the gene matches. Germline V lookup: CDR1 SGDLS, CDR2 YYNGEE. CDR3 sequence reads: CASSPGGSGNTIYF. The CDR3 nucleotides are TGTGCCAGCAGCCCAGGGGGTAGTGGAAACACCATATATTTT.

CDR3 DNA: TGTGCCAGCAGCCAACTAGCGGGAGGGCCAGACACCGGGGAGCTGTTTTTT. It encodes CASSQLAGGPDTGELFF. V is TRBV7-2 and J is TRBJ2-2, with 13 bases fitting TRBD2. The CDR3 runs 17 residues. Unmatched junction bases numbered 6, after V lost 5 bases and J lost 3 bases. The V gene's germline CDR1 is SGHTA and CDR2 FQGNSA.

The table lists this clone with a count of one. The chain uses TRBV10-3 and TRBJ2-1; unclear D gene. Germline CDR1 and CDR2: ENHRY and SYGVKD. CDR3 length: 15 amino acids. The V gene lost 4 bases and the J gene lost 0 bases, with 10 bases spanning the gap. The CDR3 loop is CAISAGSSSYNEQFF. CDR3 bases: TGTGCCATCAGTGCAGGATCGAGCTCCTACAATGAGCAGTTCTTC.

This clone was detected a few times. The rearrangement uses TRBV5-8 and TRBJ2-2; TRBD2 matches 8 bases. The CDR3 contains 15 residues. The germline V gene encodes CDR1 SGHTS and CDR2 YDEGEE. The J segment lost 8 bases and the V segment lost 3 bases, leaving 9 bases of the junction unmatched. CDR3 loop: CASSWTGGPTGELFF. The CDR3 region has the DNA TGTGCCAGCAGCTGGACGGGAGGGCCCACTGGGGAGCTGTTTTTT.

This sequence joins TRBV9 and TRBJ2-3, with D maybe TRBD1 (5 bases). V was cut by 4 bases and J by 4 bases, with 13 bases left in between. Germline values: CDR1 SGDLS, CDR2 YYNGEE. The CDR3 length is 14 residues. The CDR3 reads CASSRNQGADTQYF. CDR3 in DNA: TGTGCCAGCAGCAGAAATCAAGGGGCAGATACGCAGTATTTT.

This clone was counted a few times. The chain carries TRBV5-1 and TRBJ2-7, with 10 bases that match TRBD1. This CDR3 is built from 15 residues. The germline CDR1 and CDR2 sequences are SGHRS and YFSETQ. V lost 4 bases and J lost 6; bases outside the gene matches: 10. CDR3 loop: CASSRNRDRGAEQYF. CDR3 DNA sequence: TGCGCCAGCAGCCGGAACCGGGACAGGGGTGCCGAGCAGTACTTC.

The chain combines TRBV25-1 with TRBJ1-5; TRBD1 aligns across 7 bases. This CDR3 comprises 14 residues. V was clipped by 4 bases and J by 3 bases; unmatched bases: 3. Germline assignment: CDR1 MGHDK and CDR2 SYGVNS. DNA for the CDR3: TGTGCCAGCAGTGCCACAGGGGACAATCAGCCCCAGCATTTT. This sequence encodes CASSATGDNQPQHF. Full variable domain (missing parts from reference TRBV25-1 and TRBJ1-5): EADIYQTPRYLVIGTGKKITLECSQTMGHDKMYWYQQDPGMELHLIHYSYGVNSTEKGDLSSESTVSRIRTEHFPLTLESARPSHTSQYLCASSATGDNQPQHFGDGTRLSIL.

The V gene is TRBV28, the J gene TRBJ1-2, with D unclear. V was shortened by 5 bases and J by 5 bases, with 6 bases between the two germline ends. This CDR3 contains 11 residues. Per germline, CDR1 MDHEN and CDR2 SYDVKM. CDR3 loop: CASSPGYGYTF. CDR3 bases: TGTGCCAGCAGTCCGGGATATGGCTACACCTTC.

V is TRBV7-3 and J is TRBJ2-3, with 14 bases lining up with TRBD2. In germline, CDR1 is SGHTA, CDR2 FQGTGA. The CDR3 is made up of 17 amino acids. Trimming at V came to 4 bases and at J to 3 bases, leaving 6 bases not matched to a gene. The CDR3 loop reads CASSSTSGRGATDTQYF. In DNA form, the CDR3 reads TGTGCCAGCAGCTCGACTAGCGGGAGGGGAGCGACAGATACGCAGTATTTT.

The rearrangement uses TRBV5-4 and TRBJ2-5; tentative D call: TRBD2 (6 bases). Germline loops: CDR1 SGHNT, CDR2 YYREEE (reference sequence). This CDR3 contains 19 residues. V was trimmed by 1 base and J by 2 bases, leaving 24 bases between them. CDR3 protein: CASSLRLRSGASEQETQYF. CDR3 DNA: TGTGCCAGCAGCTTGAGGTTGAGGTCCGGGGCTAGCGAGCAAGAGACCCAGTACTTC.

The chain carries TRBV7-2 and TRBJ1-2; D unresolved. This CDR3 comprises 15 residues. The germline CDR1 and CDR2 sequences are SGHTA and FQGNSA. Trimming shortened V by 5 bases and J by 8 bases, and 21 bases separated the two germline ends. The CDR3 bases are TGTGCCAGCAGCGCTAACTCGGCGGGTCGGAAGGGCTACACCTTC. It codes for CASSANSAGRKGYTF.

The chain joins TRBV6-2 or TRBV6-3 to TRBJ1-2; 8 bases align to TRBD1. After removal of 5 bases from V and 8 bases from J, the junction contained 7 bases not matched to a gene. CDR3 length: 13 amino acids. CDR1 MNHEY and CDR2 SVGEGT come from the germline V gene. CDR3 sequence: CASSRDRIGGYTF. CDR3 nucleotide sequence: TGTGCCAGCAGTCGGGACAGGATCGGGGGCTACACCTTC.

V is TRBV7-8 and J is TRBJ2-1; unclear D gene. The CDR3 spans 12 residues. In germline, CDR1 is SGHVS, CDR2 FQNEAQ. V lost 6 bases to trimming and J lost 10 bases, with 13 bases between them. The chain's CDR3 is CASRRGGSEQFF. The CDR3 nucleotides are TGTGCCAGCAGGCGAGGCGGCAGCGAGCAGTTCTTC. Full variable domain (missing parts from reference TRBV7-8 and TRBJ2-1): GAGVSQSPRYKVAKRGQDVALRCDPISGHVSLFWYQQALGQGPEFLTYFQNEAQLDKSGLPSDRFFAERPEGSVSTLKIQRTQQEDSAVYLCASRRGGSEQFFGPGTRLTVL.

This clone was counted a single time. The rearrangement joins TRBV5-1 to TRBJ2-2; 13 positions agree with TRBD2. The V gene's germline CDR1 is SGHRS and CDR2 YFSETQ. The CDR3 totals 18 residues. With V trimmed by 4 bases and J by 1 base, 7 bases remained unmatched. CDR3 coding DNA: TGCGCCAGCAGCGTTATCGGGACTAGCGGGAAGAACACCGGGGAGCTGTTTTTT. Translation: CASSVIGTSGKNTGELFF.

This clone was picked up a small number of times. The V and J genes are TRBV6-5 and TRBJ1-2; D unresolved. The germline gives CDR1 MNHEY, CDR2 SVGAGI. V lost 7 bases and J 8 bases, leaving 14 bases between the germline ends. The CDR3 has 12 amino acids. The CDR3 loop is CASISEGSGYTF. The CDR3, as DNA: TGTGCCAGCATTTCAGAGGGTTCGGGCTACACCTTC.

The rearrangement links TRBV27 to TRBJ2-7; TRBD2 aligns across 11 bases. Germline V gene sequence: CDR1 MNHEY, CDR2 SMNVEV (reference sequence). The CDR3 has 17 amino acids. V lost 6 bases, J lost 4 bases, and 14 bases stayed unmatched. In DNA, the CDR3 is TGTGCCAGCAGCCATTCTAGCGGGAGGCCATTCTTATACGAGCAGTACTTC. Translated: CASSHSSGRPFLYEQYF.

This clone occurred once. The rearrangement links TRBV11-2 to TRBJ2-7, with 7 bases fitting TRBD1. Trimming removed 5 bases from V and 4 bases from J; junction bases left unmatched: 11. CDR1 is SGHAT, CDR2 FQNNGV, per germline. The CDR3 is made up of 15 amino acids. In DNA form, the CDR3 reads TGTGCCAGCAGCCCGGGCACAGGGGTTGGGTACGAGCAGTACTTC. Translation: CASSPGTGVGYEQYF.

The chain has TRBV28 and TRBJ1-2; TRBD1 agrees at 7 bases. Germline loops: CDR1 MDHEN, CDR2 SYDVKM. This CDR3 has 14 residues. V gave up 6 bases and J gave up 6 bases; unmatched junction bases: 10. CDR3 in amino acids: CASRIIGTAHGYTF. The CDR3 region has the DNA TGTGCCAGCAGGATTATTGGGACAGCCCATGGCTACACCTTC.

The V call is TRBV10-2, the J call TRBJ2-3; D uncertain. The V and J ends lost 6 bases and 2 bases respectively, with 15 bases between them. Germline loops: CDR1 WSHSY, CDR2 SAAADI. The CDR3 loop spans 15 amino acids. The CDR3 bases are TGCGCCAGCAGCCTCCGGTCTAAACCCACAGATACGCAGTATTTT. It yields the protein CASSLRSKPTDTQYF.

The V gene is TRBV30, the J gene TRBJ2-6; no definite D call. Trimming took off 5 bases at V and 0 bases at J, with 14 bases between the two ends. Germline CDR1 and CDR2: GTSNPN and SVGIG (reference sequence). This CDR3 has 16 residues. CDR3: CAWGFQSSSGANVLTF. The DNA of the CDR3 is TGTGCCTGGGGTTTCCAGTCATCCTCTGGGGCCAACGTCCTGACTTTC.

The J gene is TRBJ2-3, the V gene TRBV19, with TRBD1 as a possible D gene (6 bases). In germline, CDR1 is LNHDA, CDR2 SQIVND (reference sequence). This CDR3 spans 16 amino acids. V dropped 1 base and J dropped 4 bases, with 15 bases sitting between them. The CDR3 sequence is CASSIADFRGSDTQYF. The CDR3 DNA reads as TGTGCCAGTAGTATAGCCGACTTCAGGGGTTCAGATACGCAGTATTTT. The entire variable domain, with the rest obtained from reference TRBV19 and TRBJ2-3, is as follows: DGGITQSPKYLFRKEGQNVTLSCEQNLNHDAMYWYRQDPGQGLRLIYYSQIVNDFQKGDIAEGYSVSREKKESFPLTVTSAQKNPTAFYLCASSIADFRGSDTQYFGPGTRLTVL.

The J gene is TRBJ1-1, the V gene TRBV19; 7 bases match TRBD1. V shed 7 bases, J shed 5 bases, and the junction held 13 bases outside the gene matches. The CDR3 has 15 residues. Germline CDR1 and CDR2: LNHDA and SQIVND (reference sequence). CDR3 amino acids: CASIGTARGSTEAFF. For the CDR3, the DNA is TGTGCCAGTATAGGTACAGCCAGGGGGTCGACTGAAGCTTTCTTT.

The J gene is TRBJ2-2, the V gene TRBV30; D not certain. The CDR3 loop spans 13 amino acids. Germline V gives CDR1 GTSNPN, CDR2 SVGIG (reference sequence). The V gene lost 4 bases and the J gene lost 1 base, with 7 bases spanning the gap. CDR3: CAWMVGNTGELFF. The CDR3 DNA is TGTGCCTGGATGGTCGGGAACACCGGGGAGCTGTTTTTT.

The genes are TRBV6-2 or TRBV6-3 and TRBJ2-7; D is possibly TRBD2 (6 bases). The CDR3 has 14 residues. V lost 2 bases to trimming and J lost 0 bases, with 8 bases between them. Looked up from germline, CDR1 is MNHEY and CDR2 is SVGEGT. The CDR3 coding sequence is TGTGCCAGCAGTTACGCGGGGTTCTCCTACGAGCAGTACTTC. Translating gives CASSYAGFSYEQYF.